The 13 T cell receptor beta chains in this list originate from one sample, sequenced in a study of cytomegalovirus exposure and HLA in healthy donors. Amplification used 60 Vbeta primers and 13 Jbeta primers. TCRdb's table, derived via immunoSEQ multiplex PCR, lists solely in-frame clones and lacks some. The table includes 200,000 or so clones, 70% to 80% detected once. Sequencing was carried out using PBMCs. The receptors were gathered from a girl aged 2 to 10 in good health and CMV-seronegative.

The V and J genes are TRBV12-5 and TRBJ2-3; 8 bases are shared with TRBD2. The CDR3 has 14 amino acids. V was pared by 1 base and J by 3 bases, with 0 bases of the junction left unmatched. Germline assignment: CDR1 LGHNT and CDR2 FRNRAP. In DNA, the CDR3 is TGTGCTAGTGGTTTGGCGGGGGGGACAGATACGCAGTATTTT. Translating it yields CASGLAGGTDTQYF.

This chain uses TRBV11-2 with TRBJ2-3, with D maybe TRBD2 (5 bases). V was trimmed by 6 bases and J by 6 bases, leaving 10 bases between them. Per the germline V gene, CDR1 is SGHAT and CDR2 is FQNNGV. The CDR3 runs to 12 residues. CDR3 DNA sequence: TGTGCCAGCAGTCGAGGGTCGGATACGCAGTATTTT. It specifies CASSRGSDTQYF.

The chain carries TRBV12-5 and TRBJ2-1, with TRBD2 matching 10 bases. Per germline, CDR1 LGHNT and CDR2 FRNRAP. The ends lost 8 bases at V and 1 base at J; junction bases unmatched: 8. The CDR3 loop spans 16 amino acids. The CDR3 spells CASIQKTSGSYNEQFF. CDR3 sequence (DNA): TGTGCTAGTATCCAAAAGACTAGCGGGTCCTACAATGAGCAGTTCTTC.

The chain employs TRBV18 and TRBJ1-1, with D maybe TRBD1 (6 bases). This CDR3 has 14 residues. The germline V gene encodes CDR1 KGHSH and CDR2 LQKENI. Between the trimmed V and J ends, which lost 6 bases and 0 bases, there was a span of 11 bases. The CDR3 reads CASSGTWMNTEAFF. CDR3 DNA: TGTGCCAGCTCCGGGACATGGATGAACACTGAAGCTTTCTTT.

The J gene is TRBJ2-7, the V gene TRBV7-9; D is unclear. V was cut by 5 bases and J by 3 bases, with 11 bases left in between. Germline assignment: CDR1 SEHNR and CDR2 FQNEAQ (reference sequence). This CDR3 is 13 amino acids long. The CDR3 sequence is CASSPSKSYEQYF. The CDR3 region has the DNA TGTGCCAGCAGCCCGTCAAAGAGCTACGAGCAGTACTTC.

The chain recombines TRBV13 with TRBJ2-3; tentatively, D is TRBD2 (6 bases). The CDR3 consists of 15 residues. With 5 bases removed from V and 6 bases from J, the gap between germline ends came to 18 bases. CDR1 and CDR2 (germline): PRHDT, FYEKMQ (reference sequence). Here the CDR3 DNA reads TGTGCCAGCAGCGGGGACTTTGACAGTGCCGATACGCAGTATTTT. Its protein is CASSGDFDSADTQYF.

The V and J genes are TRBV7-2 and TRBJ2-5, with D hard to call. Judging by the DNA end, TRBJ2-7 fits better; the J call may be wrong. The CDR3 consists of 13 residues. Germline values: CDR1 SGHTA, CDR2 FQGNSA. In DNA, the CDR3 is TGTGCCAGCAGCTTAGGCTTAGCCTACGAGCAGTACTTC. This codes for CASSLGLAYEQYF.

This CDR3 is CASSPRERTSEQFF. CDR3 nucleotides: TGTGCCAGCAGTCCTAGGGAGAGGACTAGTGAGCAGTTCTTC. The chain employs TRBV7-9 and TRBJ2-1; TRBD2 matches at 7 bases. The CDR3 has 14 amino acids. J was trimmed by 9 bases and V by 6 bases; bases with no gene match: 11. Per the germline V gene, CDR1 is SEHNR and CDR2 is FQNEAQ (reference sequence).

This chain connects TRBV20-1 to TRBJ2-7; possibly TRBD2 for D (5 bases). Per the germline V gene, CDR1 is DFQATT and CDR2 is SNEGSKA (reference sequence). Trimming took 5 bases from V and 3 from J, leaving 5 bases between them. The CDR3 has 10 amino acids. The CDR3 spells CSAGSYEQYF. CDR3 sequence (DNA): TGCAGTGCTGGGAGCTACGAGCAGTACTTC.

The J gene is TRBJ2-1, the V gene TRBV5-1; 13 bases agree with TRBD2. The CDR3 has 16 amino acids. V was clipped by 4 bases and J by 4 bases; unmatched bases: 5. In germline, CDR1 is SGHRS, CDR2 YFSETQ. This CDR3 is CASSPGTSGKYNEQFF. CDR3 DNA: TGCGCCAGCAGCCCGGGGACTAGCGGGAAGTACAATGAGCAGTTCTTC.

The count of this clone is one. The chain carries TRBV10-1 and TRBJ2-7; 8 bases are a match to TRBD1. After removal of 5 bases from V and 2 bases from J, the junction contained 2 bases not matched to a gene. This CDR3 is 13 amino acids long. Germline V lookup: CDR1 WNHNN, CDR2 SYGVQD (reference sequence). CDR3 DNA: TGCGCCAGCAGTCCGGGACAGGCCTACGAGCAGTACTTC. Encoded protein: CASSPGQAYEQYF.

This CDR3 reads CASSAGLDSGNTIYF. In DNA form, the CDR3 reads TGCGCCAGCAGCGCCGGACTGGACTCTGGAAACACCATATATTTT. The V call is TRBV5-1, the J call TRBJ1-3; D remains unclear. The V gene lost 4 bases and the J gene lost 0 bases, with 11 bases spanning the gap. The CDR3 runs 15 residues. Germline V gene sequence: CDR1 SGHRS, CDR2 YFSETQ.

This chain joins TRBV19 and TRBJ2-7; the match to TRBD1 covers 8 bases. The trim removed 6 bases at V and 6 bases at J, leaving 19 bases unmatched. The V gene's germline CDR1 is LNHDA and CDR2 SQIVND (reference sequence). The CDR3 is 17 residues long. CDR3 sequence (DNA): TGTGCCAGTAGGGCGCCAGGGGGCACGGGGATCGGGACCGAGCAGTACTTC. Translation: CASRAPGGTGIGTEQYF. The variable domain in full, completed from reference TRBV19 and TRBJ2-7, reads DGGITQSPKYLFRKEGQNVTLSCEQNLNHDAMYWYRQDPGQGLRLIYYSQIVNDFQKGDIAEGYSVSREKKESFPLTVTSAQKNPTAFYLCASRAPGGTGIGTEQYFGPGTRLTVT.